This entry features one TCR beta chain sequence. Its antigen is unknown. The record originates from a study of siplizumab effects on memory and regulatory T cells. Findings of the study overall: Fewer alloreactive sequences mapped to unstimulated CD4+ memory cells under siplizumab.

V lost 2 bases and J 0 bases, leaving 12 bases between the germline ends. The CDR3 has 16 residues. Germline V gene data show CDR1 as LNHNV and CDR2 as YYDKDF (reference sequence). Measured with immunoSEQ multiplex PCR; TCRdb has only the in-frame clones, and not every one. The sample contains tens of thousands of clones, approximately 93% of which appear only once. The TCR sequence derives from a human donor in good health. The sample comprised CD8+ T cells sorted from blood. V and J are TRBV15 and TRBJ2-3, with D tentatively TRBD2 (5 bases). The CDR3 is CATSRMDFSSTDTQYF. The CDR3 DNA reads TGTGCCACCAGCAGAATGGACTTCTCTAGCACAGATACGCAGTATTTT. The full variable domain, completed using reference TRBV15 and TRBJ2-3, is DAMVIQNPRYQVTQFGKPVTLSCSQTLNHNVMYWYQQKSSQAPKLLFHYYDKDFNNEADTPDNFQSRRPNTSFCFLDIRSPGLGDTAMYLCATSRMDFSSTDTQYFGPGTRLTVL.